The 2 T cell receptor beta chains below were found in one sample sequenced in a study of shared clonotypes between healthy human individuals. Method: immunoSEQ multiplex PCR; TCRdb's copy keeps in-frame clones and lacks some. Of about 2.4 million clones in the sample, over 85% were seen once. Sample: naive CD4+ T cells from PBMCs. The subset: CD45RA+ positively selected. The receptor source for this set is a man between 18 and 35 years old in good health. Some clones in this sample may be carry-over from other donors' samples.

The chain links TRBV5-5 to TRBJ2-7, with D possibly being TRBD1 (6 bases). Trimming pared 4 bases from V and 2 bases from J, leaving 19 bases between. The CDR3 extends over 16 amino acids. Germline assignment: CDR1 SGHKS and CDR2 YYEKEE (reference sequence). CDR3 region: CASSLLVGSGAYEQYF. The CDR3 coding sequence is TGTGCCAGCAGCCTCCTTGTAGGGTCAGGGGCCTACGAGCAGTACTTC. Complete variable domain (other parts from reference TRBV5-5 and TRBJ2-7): DAGVTQSPTHLIKTRGQQVTLRCSPISGHKSVSWYQQVLGQGPQFIFQYYEKEERGRGNFPDRFSARQFPNYSSELNVNALLLGDSALYLCASSLLVGSGAYEQYFGPGTRLTVT.

The DNA for the CDR3 is TGCGCCAGCAGCCAAGTATATGGAGAGCAGCAGTTCTTC. Its translation is CASSQVYGEQQFF. V and J are TRBV4-1 and TRBJ2-1; the D is unclear. Trimming stripped 1 base from V and 11 bases from J, with 12 bases between. The CDR3 consists of 13 residues. Germline CDR1 MGHRA, CDR2 YSYEKL.